The rows below give T cell receptor beta chains drawn from one sample of a study of spatial heterogeneity in lung cancer. Via MiXCR, TCRdb re-called the 5' RACE reads, giving one row per CDR3 protein. The repertoire holds 50,000 to 65,000 distinct CDR3 sequences, with roughly 7% as singletons. This sample comprised PBMCs, obtained at surgery. These receptors all come from a female donor with early-stage non-small cell lung cancer. CDR3s include the opening cysteine and the closing phenylalanine or tryptophan. Fields, in order: D gene, V gene, clone size, J gene, CDR3 DNA, CDR3 protein. The D gene is left open where the match is weak. Clone size appears in some rows only: once, few, many, or a class for an expanded clone.

TRBD2,TRBV19,-,TRBJ2-5,TGTGCCAGTAGTCTCTCCGCGGGGGACCAAGAGACCCAGTACTTC,CASSLSAGDQETQYF
TRBD1,TRBV5-1,many,TRBJ1-2,TGCGCCAGCAGCTTGGGCCATACGACAGGGGGCAGGAATGGCTACACCTTC,CASSLGHTTGGRNGYTF
TRBD2,TRBV5-1,-,TRBJ2-5,TGCGCCAGCAGCGCCGGGAGGGCCGCAATTTCGGGGGAGACCCAGTACTTC,CASSAGRAAISGETQYF
TRBD2,TRBV10-3,many,TRBJ2-3,TGTGCCATCAGTGAAGCGGGGGGGCTCGCAGATACGCAGTATTTT,CAISEAGGLADTQYF
-,TRBV2,many,TRBJ2-3,TGTGCCAGCACCAAACATTCGGACACACGGCAGGATACGCAGTATTTT,CASTKHSDTRQDTQYF
-,TRBV5-1,few,TRBJ2-3,TGCGCCAGCAGCTTGGAGGGGCCCACGGGCACAGATACGCAGTATTTT,CASSLEGPTGTDTQYF
-,TRBV2,many,TRBJ2-5,TGTGCCAGCAGGTATCCAGAAGAGACCCAGTACTTC,CASRYPEETQYF
TRBD2,TRBV2,few,TRBJ2-1,TGTGCCAGCAGTGAATGGGAGGGTACGGTCCATGAGCAGTTCTTC,CASSEWEGTVHEQFF
-,TRBV2,few,TRBJ1-5,TGTGCCAGCAAGGAGGAGGAGCCCCAGCATTTT,CASKEEEPQHF
-,TRBV4-2,many,TRBJ2-7,TGTGCCAGCAGCCAAGCCACCAAGACTCGGGAGCAGTACTTC,CASSQATKTREQYF
TRBD2,TRBV7-9,-,TRBJ2-5,TGTGCCAGCAGAACTGCGGGGGGCCGGCAAGAGACCCAGTACTTC,CASRTAGGRQETQYF
-,TRBV27,few,TRBJ1-4,TGTGCCAGCAGAAGGGTTTCTAATGAAAAACTGTTTTTT,CASRRVSNEKLFF
-,TRBV11-2,many,TRBJ1-2,TGTGCCAGCAGCTTAGATCTGGCAGATGTCGTCTATGGCTACACCTTC,CASSLDLADVVYGYTF
TRBD2,TRBV7-2,-,TRBJ2-1,TGTGCCAGCAGCTTGTTGGGGTTGAGCGGGGGGGCCCGTGAGCAGTTCTTC,CASSLLGLSGGAREQFF
-,TRBV6-2/TRBV6-3,many,TRBJ1-1,TGTGCCAGCAGTTACTTCCGGAACACTGAAGCTTTCTTT,CASSYFRNTEAFF
-,TRBV19,many,TRBJ1-5,TGTGCCAGTAGTATTGTCGGAGGTATTTATCCCCAGCATTTT,CASSIVGGIYPQHF
TRBD2,TRBV5-1,many,TRBJ2-3,TGCGCCAGCAGCTTGGTTACTAGCGGGGGCGGTACGCAGTATTTT,CASSLVTSGGGTQYF
TRBD2,TRBV7-2,-,TRBJ2-4,TGTGCCAGCAGCTTAGCGGATTTGGTAGCTAGCGGGGGTCAAAAAAACATTCAGTACTTC,CASSLADLVASGGQKNIQYF
-,TRBV28,-,TRBJ2-5,TGTGCCAGCAGTAAAGGGGGGGACGGAAAGACCCAGTACTTC,CASSKGGDGKTQYF
TRBD1,TRBV14,few,TRBJ1-4,TGTGCCAGCAGCCACCGGGACAGGGATGAAAAACTGTTTTTT,CASSHRDRDEKLFF
-,TRBV6-1,-,TRBJ1-1,TGTGCCAGCAGTGAAGCTTGGGGAAAGATGAACACTGAAGCTTTCTTT,CASSEAWGKMNTEAFF
TRBD1,TRBV20-1,many,TRBJ2-7,TGCAGTGCCCGAACAGGGGAAAACTCCTACGAGCAGTACTTC,CSARTGENSYEQYF
-,TRBV6-1,many,TRBJ2-5,TGTGCCAGCAGGCAGCAAGAGACCCAGTACTTC,CASRQQETQYF
-,TRBV30,many,TRBJ2-1,TGTGCCTGGAGTGTTGGACGAGGCAATGAGCAGTTCTTC,CAWSVGRGNEQFF
-,TRBV4-2,few,TRBJ2-3,TGTGCCAGCAGCCAAGATCACGCCCCAGATACGCAGTATTTT,CASSQDHAPDTQYF
-,TRBV7-8,many,TRBJ2-1,TGTGCATCGAGTTCGGGTCTGGGGTTGGGAAGCTCCTACAATGAGCAGTTCTTC,CASSSGLGLGSSYNEQFF
TRBD1,TRBV12-3/TRBV12-4,many,TRBJ2-7,TGTGCCAGCAGTCACACAGGGGGGATGAACGAGCAGTACTTC,CASSHTGGMNEQYF
-,TRBV6-1,few,TRBJ2-7,TGTGCCAGCAGTGAAATTGTGGGACACCTACCCTACGAGCAGTACTTC,CASSEIVGHLPYEQYF
-,TRBV7-6,few,TRBJ2-2,TGTGCCAGCAGCTTACTAGCGTTGGAGGGTGGGGAGCTGTTTTTT,CASSLLALEGGELFF
-,TRBV6-5,many,TRBJ2-3,TGTGCCAGCCGGATGTCAGGAGCCTTAGATACGCAGTATTTT,CASRMSGALDTQYF
-,TRBV28,medium-sized,TRBJ2-5,TGTGCCAGCAGTTCAACCGGGTGGCCCCAAGAGACCCAGTACTTC,CASSSTGWPQETQYF
TRBD2,TRBV7-2,-,TRBJ2-2,TGTGCCAGCATCGGTCAGGCGGGACTAGCTTCCGGGGAGCTGTTTTTT,CASIGQAGLASGELFF
TRBD2,TRBV7-9,many,TRBJ2-3,TGTGCCAGCAGCCCCGTAGCGGGGGGGACAGATACGCAGTATTTT,CASSPVAGGTDTQYF
TRBD2,TRBV3-1,many,TRBJ2-5,TGTGCCAGCAGCCAAGAAGCGCTAGCGGGGCAAGAGACCCAGTACTTC,CASSQEALAGQETQYF
-,TRBV18,many,TRBJ2-4,TGTGCCAGCTCACCCCCAGGGGAGAACATTCAGTACTTC,CASSPPGENIQYF
-,TRBV11-2,many,TRBJ2-3,TGTGCCAGCAGCTTATATGATACGCAGTATTTT,CASSLYDTQYF
-,TRBV7-6,few,TRBJ2-5,TGTGCCAGCAGCTTGGGGACGTACCAAGAGACCCAGTACTTC,CASSLGTYQETQYF